The text below deals with one TCR beta chain. In this sample, this clonotype turned up once. The clone's antigen remains unknown. There are no base qualities to consult, and no much larger clone falls within one base. Libraries were built with 5' RACE. Sequencing was carried out with an Illumina HiSeq 2500. The second PCR ran for about 6 to 12 cycles and used a J-beta primer mix along with a sample-barcoded 5' primer. A unique molecular identifier was introduced onto each TCR beta cDNA molecule by a template-switch 5' adaptor carrying 12 random nucleotides. At least 2.5 million CDR3-containing paired-end reads were obtained from each sample. The Mint cDNA synthesis kit, primed by a TRBC-specific oligonucleotide, was used to synthesize first-strand cDNA from all RNA. Following uracil-DNA glycosylase treatment, all cDNA underwent a first 18-cycle PCR with the universal primers M1SS and BC2_uni_R. The source study handled its data this way. Normalization of each sample was performed by random selection of 1 million high-quality reads, each carrying a distinct molecular identifier. Instead of being binned into consensus sequences, reads with shared molecular identifiers were discarded. MiTCR, run with a Q25 quality threshold and the strictest error-elimination algorithm, handled CDR3 identification, clonotype clustering and error correction. Lower-bound total TCR beta diversity was estimated with a nonparametric unseen species model using Euler transformation. TCRdb reanalyzed the raw reads on its own, using fastp at Q25 for trimming and MiXCR for clone calling, and kept in-frame beta chains. Rows are combined by CDR3 protein, so each entry shows the most common genes and DNA. For this entry, the V and J calls and clone size follow TCRdb and not the study's own pipeline. The sample includes over 1,200,000 distinct CDR3 sequences, with approximately 60% observed a single time. 5% to 7% of the sample is held by the ten biggest clonotypes.

After removal of 4 bases from V and 7 bases from J, the junction retains 9 bases not matched to a gene. Based on the germline V gene, the CDR1 and CDR2 sequences are SGHRS and YFSETQ. Reading from cysteine to phenylalanine, the CDR3 counts 15 amino acids. Left in the record is the CDR3 DNA by itself, 45 bases read in frame from the first base. This entry belongs to a study of blood T cells in healthy people across ages (dated by TCRdb to the mid-2010s). Some background on the complete study: In model experiments, roughly one uniquely barcoded TCR beta cDNA molecule per two T cells was captured by template switching. The donors were split into four age groups: young (average 16 years), middle-aged (more than 35), aged (over 55) and long-lived (approximately 89). For two donors (one aged 18 to 30 and one aged 80 or older), the study analyzed two additional independent replicas of 1 million unique cDNA reads from the same blood draw. Age-related changes in TCR beta repertoire diversity were measured in the study by deep sequencing normalized with unique cDNA molecular identifiers. To avoid experimental bias, donors of different ages were distributed randomly across sequencing lanes.

General findings and caveats noted by the study authors: As age increased, observed TCR beta diversity per million T cells dropped in a roughly linear way, and a significant reduction was already evident by age about 36. The CMV infection status of donors was not known, potentially confounding age-related changes in expanded clonotypes. Observed TCR beta diversity correlated strongly with the percentage of naive T cells measured by flow cytometry. Bulk unsorted PBMC profiling prevented conclusive comparison of naive and antigen-experienced compartments. Estimates of total diversity based on one million sequenced T cells were considered lower bounds and underestimates. Compared with the aged group, the long-lived group had more naive CD4+ T cells, fewer expanded clones and increased TCR diversity, suggesting age selection.

Donors were a few dozen systemically healthy Caucasian individuals from Russia aged roughly 6 to 100 years. About 10 milliliters of peripheral blood were drawn from each donor into EDTA-treated Vacutainer tubes. Ficoll-Paque density-gradient centrifugation was used to isolate PBMCs, with at least 6 million per sample. Total RNA, at least 5 micrograms per sample, was extracted from PBMCs with Trizol reagent. For every donor, flow cytometry on a PBMC aliquot measured the percentage of naive CD45RAhigh/CD27high T cells. This chain joins TRBV5-1 to TRBJ2-7, and TRBD2 matches 12 of the central bases. Input material: blood. The source is a man aged 18 to 30 in good health. The nucleotides read TGCGCCAGCAGCAACGGACTAGCGGGGCCGGGGGAGCAGTACTTC. This gives the protein CASSNGLAGPGEQYF.